A single sample is the source of the 30 T cell receptor beta chains below, sequenced in a study of T cell responses to AZD1222 COVID-19 vaccine (dated by TCRdb to the early 2020s). The library relied on the immunoSEQ multiplex PCR assay. Not all clones reach the TCRdb copy of this immuneACCESS table, which keeps in-frame sequences only. Checked studies attribute under half of the gap to unresolved V genes and leave the rest unexplained. Present in this sample are under 55,000 clones, around 80% of which were seen just once. The ten largest clones represent roughly 10% of the sample. Taken with the paper, the label for time point translates to: baseline before first vaccination. The sample was peripheral blood, taken on day 0 of AZD1222 vaccination. Receptor source: an adult in good health.

The CDR3 region is CASSLRTSYDEQFF. The CDR3, as DNA: TGTGCCAGCAGCTTAAGGACTAGTTATGATGAGCAGTTCTTC. This sequence joins TRBV5-4 and TRBJ2-1, with TRBD2 matching over 7 bases. The CDR3 has 14 amino acids. Germline lookup yields CDR1 SGHNT and CDR2 YYREEE (reference sequence). The V segment lost 2 bases and the J segment 8 bases; nucleotides outside the gene matches: 7.

J is TRBJ2-1 and V is TRBV12-5; tentatively, D is TRBD2 (5 bases). This CDR3 comprises 14 residues. The germline V gene encodes CDR1 LGHNT and CDR2 FRNRAP. Trimming stripped 4 bases from V and 9 bases from J, with 16 bases between. The CDR3 is CASGSGVVLGEQFF. The CDR3 DNA is TGTGCTAGTGGTTCCGGGGTAGTCCTCGGTGAGCAGTTCTTC.

The chain employs TRBV14 and TRBJ1-3; D ambiguous. Germline V gene lookup returns CDR1 SGHDN and CDR2 FVKESK. Trimming shortened V by 0 bases and J by 4 bases, and 13 bases separated the two germline ends. The CDR3 has 16 amino acids. The CDR3 DNA reads TGTGCCAGCAGCCAAGACCTTCCCGGAGCAGGAAACACCATATATTTT. Its translation is CASSQDLPGAGNTIYF.

The CDR3 bases are TGTGCCAGCAGCCAACGGGCCTCCCCCACAGATACGCAGTATTTT. Protein product: CASSQRASPTDTQYF. The chain is built from TRBV3-1 (or the pseudogene TRBV3-2) and TRBJ2-3; D unresolved. From germline, CDR1 is LGHDT and CDR2 YNNKEL (reference sequence). Trimming took 2 bases from V and 2 from J, leaving 11 bases between them. CDR3 length: 15 amino acids.

V and J are TRBV18 and TRBJ1-4; D remains unclear. The V gene's germline CDR1 is KGHSH and CDR2 LQKENI. The CDR3 runs to 15 residues. Trimming shortened V by 6 bases and J by 0 bases, and 11 bases separated the two germline ends. The CDR3 loop reads CASSSRTATNEKLFF. In nucleotides, the CDR3 is TGTGCCAGCTCGTCACGGACGGCAACTAATGAAAAACTGTTTTTT.

This chain connects TRBV6-1 to TRBJ1-5, with 8 positions matching TRBD1. V shed 4 bases, J shed 4 bases, and the junction held 9 bases outside the gene matches. Germline assignment: CDR1 MNHNS and CDR2 SASEGT. The CDR3 runs 16 residues. CDR3 residues: CASSAQGAAGNQPQHF. Written as DNA, the CDR3 is TGTGCCAGCAGTGCCCAGGGGGCGGCGGGGAATCAGCCCCAGCATTTT.

The chain is built from TRBV7-8 and TRBJ1-2; no clear D gene. This CDR3 is built from 13 residues. V lost 4 bases, J lost 4 bases, and 10 bases lay in between. From germline, CDR1 is SGHVS and CDR2 FQNEAQ. This CDR3 is CASSSPPTYGYTF. For the CDR3, the DNA is TGTGCCAGCAGCTCACCCCCAACCTATGGCTACACCTTC. Using reference TRBV7-8 and TRBJ1-2 for the parts outside the CDR3, the full variable domain is GAGVSQSPRYKVAKRGQDVALRCDPISGHVSLFWYQQALGQGPEFLTYFQNEAQLDKSGLPSDRFFAERPEGSVSTLKIQRTQQEDSAVYLCASSSPPTYGYTFGSGTRLTVV.

This sequence joins TRBV7-2 and TRBJ2-5; D tentatively reads TRBD1 or TRBD2 (5 bases each). This CDR3 comprises 14 residues. Germline V gene lookup returns CDR1 SGHTA and CDR2 FQGNSA. V lost 3 bases and J lost 1, with 9 bases in between. The CDR3 region is CASSFSGGQETQYF. As DNA, the CDR3 is TGTGCCAGCAGCTTTAGTGGGGGCCAAGAGACCCAGTACTTC.

The DNA of the CDR3 is TGTGCCAGCAGCTCGACCAGAAGTAATGGCTACACCTTC. Translation gives CASSSTRSNGYTF. The chain uses TRBV2 and TRBJ1-2; D unresolved. Germline V gene data show CDR1 as SNHLY and CDR2 as FYNNEI. The CDR3 loop spans 13 amino acids. Trimming pared 6 bases from V and 6 bases from J, leaving 14 bases between.

The V gene is TRBV14, the J gene TRBJ2-2; 11 bases map to TRBD1. CDR1 is SGHDN and CDR2 is FVKESK in the germline V gene. This CDR3 has 17 residues. V was pared by 4 bases and J by 7 bases, with 11 bases of the junction left unmatched. CDR3: CASSPGQGALKNGELFF. The CDR3 nucleotides are TGTGCCAGCAGCCCAGGACAGGGGGCGCTTAAGAACGGGGAGCTGTTTTTT.

This chain joins TRBV5-4 and TRBJ1-3; D perhaps matches TRBD1 (5 bases). The V gene's germline CDR1 is SGHNT and CDR2 YYREEE (reference sequence). Deletions cut 0 bases from V and 0 bases from J, with 7 bases between. CDR3 length: 15 residues. This CDR3 reads CASSLGGFSGNTIYF. The CDR3 region has the DNA TGTGCCAGCAGCTTGGGGGGGTTCTCTGGAAACACCATATATTTT.

This clone was detected once. The chain recombines TRBV11-2 with TRBJ1-5, with D perhaps TRBD1 (5 bases). V was pared by 2 bases and J by 6 bases, with 11 bases between. CDR1 SGHAT and CDR2 FQNNGV come from the germline V gene. This CDR3 has 14 amino acids. In DNA, the CDR3 is TGTGCCAGCAGCTTAACGGCAGGGCGTCAGCCCCAGCATTTT. Protein: CASSLTAGRQPQHF. Combining the CDR3 with reference TRBV11-2 and TRBJ1-5 gives the whole variable domain EAGVAQSPRYKIIEKRQSVAFWCNPISGHATLYWYQQILGQGPKLLIQFQNNGVVDDSQLPKDRFSAERLKGVDSTLKIQPAKLEDSAVYLCASSLTAGRQPQHFGDGTRLSIL.

The rearrangement uses TRBV2 and TRBJ2-5, with 10 positions matching TRBD1. J lost 7 bases, V lost 8 bases, and 13 bases had no gene match. Germline V lookup: CDR1 SNHLY, CDR2 FYNNEI. This CDR3 has 15 residues. The DNA of the CDR3 is TGTGCCAGCGGACCCTGGACAGGGGGAGGCATGACCCAGTACTTC. Residues: CASGPWTGGGMTQYF. Together with reference TRBV2 and TRBJ2-5, the CDR3 gives the full variable domain: EPEVTQTPSHQVTQMGQEVILRCVPISNHLYFYWYRQILGQKVEFLVSFYNNEISEKSEIFDDQFSVERPDGSNFTLKIRSTKLEDSAMYFCASGPWTGGGMTQYFGPGTRLLVL.

The gene calls are TRBV28 and TRBJ1-2; TRBD1 matches 7 bases. The CDR3 is 12 amino acids. CDR1 is MDHEN and CDR2 is SYDVKM in the germline V gene. V lost 3 bases and J lost 10; bases outside the gene matches: 5. The CDR3 reads CASSLDRRFYTF. CDR3 nucleotide sequence: TGTGCCAGCAGTTTGGACAGGAGGTTCTACACCTTC.

The CDR3 DNA reads TGCGCCAGCAGCTGGGGACAGGGGGGCTCTGGCTACACCTTC. It codes for CASSWGQGGSGYTF. This rearrangement joins TRBV5-1 to TRBJ1-2; TRBD1 matches 11 bases. The CDR3 has 14 amino acids. The ends lost 3 bases at V and 7 bases at J; junction bases unmatched: 5. Germline lookup yields CDR1 SGHRS and CDR2 YFSETQ.

The chain has TRBV19 and TRBJ1-6; 10 bases agree with TRBD1. Germline V CDR1 and CDR2: LNHDA, SQIVND (reference sequence). Trimming removed 5 bases from V and 5 bases from J; junction bases left unmatched: 9. CDR3 size: 17 residues. The chain's CDR3 is CASSVGQGFPDNSPLHF. CDR3 coding DNA: TGTGCCAGTAGTGTGGGACAGGGGTTCCCCGATAATTCACCCCTCCACTTT.

This clone has a single count. The chain combines TRBV7-9 with TRBJ2-3; 11 nucleotides line up with TRBD1. Germline CDR1 reads SEHNR; CDR2 reads FQNEAQ (reference sequence). Unmatched junction bases numbered 4, after V lost 4 bases and J lost 7 bases. CDR3 size: 14 residues. The CDR3 spells CASSSGQGANTQYF. DNA for the CDR3: TGTGCCAGCAGCTCCGGACAGGGGGCGAATACGCAGTATTTT.

The V and J genes are TRBV6-2 or TRBV6-3 and TRBJ2-7, with D possibly called TRBD1 or TRBD2 (6 bases each). The CDR3 has 13 residues. Per the germline V gene, CDR1 is MNHEY and CDR2 is SVGEGT. Trimming cost V 4 bases and J 3 bases, with 10 bases left between them. The CDR3 nucleotides read TGTGCCAGCAGTTTTGGGGGGCACTACGAGCAGTACTTC. As protein: CASSFGGHYEQYF.

This clone was seen more than once but under ten times. This rearrangement joins TRBV30 to TRBJ2-3, with D possibly being TRBD1 (6 bases). CDR3 length: 14 residues. Germline loops: CDR1 GTSNPN, CDR2 SVGIG (reference sequence). CDR3: CTSGGGQPTDTQYF. The CDR3 nucleotides are TGTACGTCGGGTGGGGGCCAACCCACAGATACGCAGTATTTT.

V is TRBV6-5 and J is TRBJ1-2, with TRBD1 as a possible D gene (6 bases). The CDR3 spans 13 residues. The germline V gene encodes CDR1 MNHEY and CDR2 SVGAGI. V dropped 5 bases and J dropped 4 bases, with 11 bases sitting between them. This chain's CDR3 is CASSQATGYGYTF. The CDR3, as DNA: TGTGCCAGCAGTCAGGCGACAGGCTATGGCTACACCTTC.

V is TRBV30 and J is TRBJ1-6; D remains unclear. CDR3 length: 12 residues. Per germline, CDR1 GTSNPN and CDR2 SVGIG (reference sequence). Trimming took 1 base from V and 14 from J, leaving 12 bases between them. This chain's CDR3 is CAWSGPGGSLHF. The DNA for the CDR3 is TGTGCCTGGAGTGGGCCAGGCGGGTCCCTCCACTTT. Filled out from reference TRBV30 and TRBJ1-6, the complete variable domain reads SQTIHQWPATLVQPVGSPLSLECTVEGTSNPNLYWYRQAAGRGLQLLFYSVGIGQISSEVPQNLSASRPQDRQFILSSKKLLLSDSGFYLCAWSGPGGSLHFGNGTRLTVT.

V is TRBV10-3 and J is TRBJ2-1; 12 bases map to TRBD2. CDR3 size: 18 residues. Losses at the gene ends were 5 bases for V and 7 bases for J; bases not matched to a gene: 15. Per the germline V gene, CDR1 is ENHRY and CDR2 is SYGVKD. DNA for the CDR3: TGTGCCATCAGTAGCCAAGTACGGACTAGCGGGACTTGGAATGAGCAGTTCTTC. As protein: CAISSQVRTSGTWNEQFF.

V usage is TRBV10-3 and J usage is TRBJ1-2; TRBD1 aligns across 7 bases. The CDR3 consists of 14 residues. Germline V gene data show CDR1 as ENHRY and CDR2 as SYGVKD. V lost 5 bases and J lost 2; bases outside the gene matches: 5. The CDR3 DNA reads as TGTGCCATCAGTCGACAGGGAACAAACTATGGCTACACCTTC. Its protein is CAISRQGTNYGYTF.

The rearrangement uses TRBV6-1 and TRBJ1-2; no clear D. CDR3 size: 13 residues. Germline CDR1 and CDR2: MNHNS and SASEGT. Trimming removed 2 bases at V and 3 bases at J, with 7 bases between. The DNA of the CDR3 is TGTGCCAGCAGTGAAAACCAGGACTATGGCTACACCTTC. Its protein product is CASSENQDYGYTF.

V and J are TRBV7-8 and TRBJ2-1; D not resolved. The CDR3 runs to 12 residues. Trimming left V 5 bases short and J 9 bases short, with 11 bases between. The germline gives CDR1 SGHVS, CDR2 FQNEAQ. CDR3 coding DNA: TGTGCCAGCAGCCTGCGATACGGTGAGCAGTTCTTC. Its translation is CASSLRYGEQFF.

This sequence joins TRBV6-1 and TRBJ2-1, with unresolved D. Germline assignment: CDR1 MNHNS and CDR2 SASEGT. CDR3 length: 14 residues. Trimming stripped 0 bases from V and 4 bases from J, with 7 bases between. The CDR3 sequence: CASSEALDYNEQFF. CDR3 coding DNA: TGTGCCAGCAGTGAAGCTCTGGATTACAATGAGCAGTTCTTC.

The V and J genes are TRBV9 and TRBJ2-7; D gene ambiguous. This CDR3 comprises 14 residues. V lost 4 bases and J lost 0, with 11 bases in between. Germline values: CDR1 SGDLS, CDR2 YYNGEE. CDR3 protein: CASSPRLSSYEQYF. CDR3 in DNA: TGTGCCAGCAGCCCCCGACTGAGCTCCTACGAGCAGTACTTC.

This clone was seen only once. V is TRBV14 and J is TRBJ2-4, with a possible D match to TRBD2 (5 bases). Germline V CDR1 and CDR2: SGHDN, FVKESK. The CDR3 consists of 14 residues. Trimming shortened V by 7 bases and J by 2 bases, and 12 bases separated the two germline ends. The CDR3 region has the DNA TGTGCCAGCAATAGCGCTGGGTCCAAAAACATTCAGTACTTC. It yields the protein CASNSAGSKNIQYF. Complete variable domain (other parts from reference TRBV14 and TRBJ2-4): EAGVTQFPSHSVIEKGQTVTLRCDPISGHDNLYWYRRVMGKEIKFLLHFVKESKQDESGMPNNRFLAERTGGTYSTLKVQPAELEDSGVYFCASNSAGSKNIQYFGAGTRLSVL.

This chain links TRBV4-1 with TRBJ1-3, with a weak D call TRBD1 (6 bases). CDR1 is MGHRA, CDR2 YSYEKL, per germline. The V gene lost 1 base and the J gene lost 0 bases, with 19 bases spanning the gap. CDR3 length: 19 amino acids. The CDR3 reads CASSQAVGGRRISGNTIYF. The CDR3 coding sequence is TGCGCCAGCAGCCAAGCGGTGGGGGGGCGGAGGATCTCTGGAAACACCATATATTTT.

The CDR3 region has the DNA TGTGCCAGCAGCTTAGGTCCCGCCGCCGGGGAGCTGTTTTTT. Encoded protein: CASSLGPAAGELFF. The J gene is TRBJ2-2, the V gene TRBV7-8; D unresolved. The CDR3 runs to 14 residues. V was cut by 1 base and J by 6 bases, with 9 bases left in between. The germline V gene has CDR1 SGHVS and CDR2 FQNEAQ.